The present TCR beta chain was sequenced within a study of tumour-infiltrating T cells in Burkitt lymphoma. Study findings and constraints: Many Burkitt lymphoma patients shared several public clonotypes.

The CDR3 loop spans 16 amino acids. The germline V gene encodes CDR1 SGHKS and CDR2 YYEKEE (reference sequence). Trimming cost V 4 bases and J 3 bases; bases outside gene matches: 12. Repertoires were generated with immunoSEQ multiplex PCR, while TCRdb's copy carries only in-frame clones and drops some. Counted here are about 6,600 clones, under 90% occurring once; the ten biggest clones make up around 10%. This clone has only one observation. Its antigen is still unknown. This TCR was sampled from a human donor with Burkitt lymphoma. The J gene is TRBJ1-1, the V gene TRBV5-5, with 7 bases that match TRBD1. The sequenced material came from tumor tissue. CDR3 region: CASSHKYRGVDTEAFF. The CDR3 DNA follows: TGTGCCAGCAGCCACAAATACAGGGGCGTGGACACTGAAGCTTTCTTT. Variable domain in full (rest from reference TRBV5-5 and TRBJ1-1): DAGVTQSPTHLIKTRGQQVTLRCSPISGHKSVSWYQQVLGQGPQFIFQYYEKEERGRGNFPDRFSARQFPNYSSELNVNALLLGDSALYLCASSHKYRGVDTEAFFGQGTRLTVV.